This entry describes one T cell receptor (beta chain). The germline V gene encodes CDR1 SQVTM and CDR2 ANQGSEA. The CDR3 loop spans 13 amino acids. The V and J ends lost 6 bases and 3 bases, in that order; junction bases with no gene match: 5. Only in-frame clones appear in the TCRdb table, and some are missing; sequencing was by immunoSEQ multiplex PCR. The sample has some 300,000 clones, roughly nine tenths seen once. The data stem from a study of blood T cell repertoires in COVID-19. The sequence derives from a young woman who had recovered from COVID-19. Input material: PBMCs or T cells enriched from blood (not recorded which). The rearrangement uses TRBV29-1 and TRBJ1-3, with 7 bases identical to TRBD1. CDR3 region: CSVDDRDGNTIYF. CDR3 bases: TGCAGCGTCGATGACAGGGATGGAAACACCATATATTTT.